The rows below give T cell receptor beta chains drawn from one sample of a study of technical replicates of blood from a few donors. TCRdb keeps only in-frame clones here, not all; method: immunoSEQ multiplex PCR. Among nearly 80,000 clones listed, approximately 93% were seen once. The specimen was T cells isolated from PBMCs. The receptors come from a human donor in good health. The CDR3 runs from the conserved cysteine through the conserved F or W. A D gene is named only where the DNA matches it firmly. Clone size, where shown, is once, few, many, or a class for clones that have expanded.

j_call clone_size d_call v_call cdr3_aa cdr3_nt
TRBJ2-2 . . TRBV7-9 CASSFWDMNTGELFF TGTGCCAGCAGCTTCTGGGACATGAACACCGGGGAGCTGTTTTTT
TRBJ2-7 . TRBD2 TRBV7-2 CASSFRLAGVSYEQYF TGTGCCAGCAGCTTCCGACTAGCGGGAGTGTCGTACGAGCAGTACTTC
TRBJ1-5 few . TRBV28 CASTKLGGQPQHF TGTGCCAGCACTAAACTGGGGGGTCAGCCCCAGCATTTT
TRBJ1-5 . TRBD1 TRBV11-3 CASSLGTGAQPQHF TGTGCCAGCAGTTTGGGGACAGGTGCCCAGCCCCAGCATTTT
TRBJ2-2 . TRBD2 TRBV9 CASSPGGGLATGELFF TGTGCCAGCAGCCCGGGAGGGGGACTTGCTACCGGGGAGCTGTTTTTT
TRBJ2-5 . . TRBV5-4 CASSENREETQYF TGTGCCAGCAGCGAGAACAGGGAAGAGACCCAGTACTTC
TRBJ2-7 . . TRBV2 CASSPLGGAPVKNEQYF TGTGCCAGCAGTCCCTTAGGTGGGGCCCCGGTTAAGAACGAGCAGTACTTC
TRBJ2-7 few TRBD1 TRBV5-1 CASSLMGQGQYEQYF TGCGCCAGCAGCTTGATGGGACAGGGGCAGTACGAGCAGTACTTC
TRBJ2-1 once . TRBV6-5 CASTRHNEQFF TGTGCCAGCACTCGTCACAATGAGCAGTTCTTC
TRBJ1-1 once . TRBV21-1 CASSKLGRPKNTEAFF TGTGCCAGCAGCAAATTAGGGAGGCCAAAGAACACTGAAGCTTTCTTT
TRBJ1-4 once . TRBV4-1 CASSPGDGPKTNEKLFF TGCGCCAGCAGCCCAGGTGACGGCCCCAAAACTAATGAAAAACTGTTTTTT
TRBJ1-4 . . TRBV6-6 CASSYGGNEKLFF TGTGCCAGCAGTTACGGTGGCAATGAAAAACTGTTTTTT
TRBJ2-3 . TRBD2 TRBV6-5 CASSYLAGGRDTQYF TGTGCCAGCAGTTACCTTGCGGGAGGGAGAGATACGCAGTATTTT
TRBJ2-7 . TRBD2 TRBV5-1 CASSLAGLAFTYEQYF TGCGCCAGCAGCTTGGCCGGACTAGCGTTCACCTACGAGCAGTACTTC
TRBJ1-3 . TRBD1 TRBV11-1 CASSFETGAPTGNTIYF TGTGCCAGCAGCTTCGAAACAGGGGCGCCGACTGGAAACACCATATATTTT
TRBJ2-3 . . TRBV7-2 CASSSGLGPFTDTQYF TGTGCCAGCAGCTCAGGACTTGGGCCATTCACAGATACGCAGTATTTT
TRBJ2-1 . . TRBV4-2 CASSQSPSVEQFF TGTGCCAGCAGCCAGTCTCCTAGCGTTGAGCAGTTCTTC
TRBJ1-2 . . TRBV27 CASSFSEANYGYTF TGTGCCAGCAGTTTTAGCGAAGCTAACTATGGCTACACCTTC
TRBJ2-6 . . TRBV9 CASSGGGGAGANVLTF TGTGCCAGCAGCGGCGGAGGGGGCGCTGGGGCCAACGTCCTGACTTTC
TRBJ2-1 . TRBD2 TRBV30 CAWSLGLAGDEQFF TGTGCCTGGAGCCTGGGATTAGCGGGAGATGAGCAGTTCTTC
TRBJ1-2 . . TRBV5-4 CASSLDTKYGYTF TGTGCCAGCAGCCTGGACACTAAATATGGCTACACCTTC
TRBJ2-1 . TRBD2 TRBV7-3 CASSLLAGSYNEQFF TGTGCCAGCAGCCTTTTAGCGGGAAGCTACAATGAGCAGTTCTTC
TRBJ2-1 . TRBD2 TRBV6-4 CASSDRAGESYEQFF TGTGCCAGCAGTGACCGCGCGGGAGAGAGCTATGAGCAGTTCTTC
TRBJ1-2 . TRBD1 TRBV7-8 CASSPDRARHGYTF TGTGCCAGCAGCCCGGACAGGGCACGCCATGGCTACACCTTC
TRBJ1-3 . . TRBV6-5 CASSPQINSGNTIYF TGTGCCAGCAGTCCCCAGATTAACTCTGGAAACACCATATATTTT
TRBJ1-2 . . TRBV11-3 CASSLGEGQLHGYTF TGTGCCAGCAGCTTAGGGGAGGGCCAGCTCCATGGCTACACCTTC
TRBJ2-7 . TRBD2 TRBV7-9 CASSLVGLAGVHEQYF TGTGCCAGCAGCTTAGTGGGACTAGCGGGAGTTCACGAGCAGTACTTC
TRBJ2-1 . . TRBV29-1 CSVEISTYEQFF TGCAGCGTAGAAATATCGACTTATGAGCAGTTCTTC
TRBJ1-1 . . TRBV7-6 CASSFQGPMNTEAFF TGTGCCAGCAGCTTTCAGGGCCCCATGAACACTGAAGCTTTCTTT
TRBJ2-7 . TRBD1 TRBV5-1 CASSGGQGANYEQYF TGCGCCAGCAGCGGCGGACAGGGGGCGAACTACGAGCAGTACTTC
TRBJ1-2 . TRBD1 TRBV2 CASSDLGQGIYGYTF TGTGCCAGCAGTGACTTGGGACAGGGCATCTATGGCTACACCTTC
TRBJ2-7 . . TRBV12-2 CASRFPAGRYYEQYF TGTGCAAGTCGCTTCCCCGCGGGACGGTACTACGAGCAGTACTTC
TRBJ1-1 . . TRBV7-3 CASSLGRNTEAFF TGTGCCAGCAGCTTAGGGAGGAACACTGAAGCTTTCTTT
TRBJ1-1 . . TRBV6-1 CASRTGGRNTEAFF TGTGCCAGCAGGACGGGGGGAAGGAACACTGAAGCTTTCTTT
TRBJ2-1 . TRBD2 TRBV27 CASSLLIREGGGEQFF TGTGCCAGCAGTTTATTGATACGGGAGGGGGGTGGTGAGCAGTTCTTC
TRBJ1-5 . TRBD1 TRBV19 CASSPPGQNQPQHF TGTGCCAGTAGCCCCCCGGGACAGAATCAGCCCCAGCATTTT
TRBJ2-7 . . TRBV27 CASSGGSSYEQYF TGTGCCAGCAGCGGAGGCAGCTCCTACGAGCAGTACTTC
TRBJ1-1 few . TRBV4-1 CASSQVQPPPEFF TGCGCCAGCAGCCAAGTTCAACCGCCGCCTGAGTTCTTT
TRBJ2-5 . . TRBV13 CASSLAGVRETQYF TGTGCCAGCAGCTTAGCGGGAGTCAGGGAGACCCAGTACTTC
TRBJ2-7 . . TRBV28 CASSDNRVQQYF TGTGCCAGCAGTGATAACAGGGTGCAGCAGTACTTC
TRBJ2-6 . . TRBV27 CASRPRLANVLTF TGTGCCAGCAGACCCAGGTTAGCCAACGTCCTGACTTTC
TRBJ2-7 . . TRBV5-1 CASSLGLRETVYEQYF TGCGCCAGCAGCTTGGGGCTACGGGAAACCGTCTACGAGCAGTACTTC
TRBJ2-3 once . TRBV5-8 CASSPRGDTQYF TGTGCCAGCAGCCCTAGGGGAGATACGCAGTATTTT
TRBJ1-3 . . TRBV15 CATSRKAANSGNTIYF TGTGCCACCAGCAGAAAAGCAGCTAACAGTGGAAACACCATATATTTT
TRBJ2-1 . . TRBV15 CATTYSYNEQFF TGTGCCACCACCTATTCCTACAATGAGCAGTTCTTC
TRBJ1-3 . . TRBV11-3 CASSLVTGRYGNTIYF TGTGCCAGCAGCTTGGTAACAGGCCGATACGGAAACACCATATATTTT
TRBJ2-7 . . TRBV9 CASSFVEYGDEQYF TGTGCCAGCAGCTTTGTAGAGTATGGTGACGAGCAGTACTTC